This passage covers 13 T cell receptor beta chains from one sample sequenced in a study of T-cell reconstitution after alpha-beta-depleted transplantation in children. Unique molecular identifiers were incorporated when the TCRbeta library was constructed. MiXCR, applied by TCRdb to the PCR reads, yields one record per CDR3 protein. The sample has approximately 500,000 distinct CDR3 sequences; roughly 10% are singletons. The source material was PBMCs, sampled before TCRalphabeta/CD19-depleted stem cell transplant. These receptors were taken from a child aged 2 to 10 with inherited bone marrow failure, due to receive a stem cell transplant.

This clonotype was seen only a few times. The chain joins TRBV7-2 to TRBJ1-2; 7 positions agree with TRBD1. Germline V gene lookup returns CDR1 SGHTA and CDR2 FQGNSA. CDR3 length: 15 amino acids. Trimming at V came to 0 bases and at J to 9 bases, leaving 10 bases not matched to a gene. The CDR3 protein is CASSLAGSTGTSYTF. The CDR3 DNA is TGTGCCAGCAGCTTAGCAGGGTCGACAGGGACGAGCTACACCTTC.

On this clonotype itself: A much more abundant neighbour one base away suggests this may be a read error. The genes are TRBV6-5 and TRBJ2-1; D is uncertain. Germline values: CDR1 MNHEY, CDR2 SVGAGI. CDR3 size: 16 residues. V was clipped by 0 bases and J by 5 bases, with 14 bases between them. The CDR3 region is CASSYSIAPLHNEQFF. The CDR3 nucleotides read TGTGCCAGCAGTTACTCGATTGCGCCCCTCCACAATGAGCAGTTCTTC.

This clonotype was found many times. The gene calls are TRBV28 and TRBJ2-3, with TRBD1 matching over 9 bases. The CDR3 sequence is 16 residues long. From germline, CDR1 is MDHEN and CDR2 SYDVKM. V lost 4 bases, J lost 2 bases, and 7 bases stayed unmatched. The CDR3 sequence is CASSSPTGGLTDTQYF. CDR3 nucleotide sequence: TGTGCCAGCAGTTCGCCCACAGGGGGCCTCACAGATACGCAGTATTTT.

This clonotype was seen ten or more times. CDR3 nucleotide sequence: TGTGCCAGCAGCATCCTACTAGCGAGGTTCGACAATGAGCAGTTCTTC. Its translation is CASSILLARFDNEQFF. The chain links TRBV7-2 to TRBJ2-1; 7 nucleotides align to TRBD2. Losses at the gene ends were 5 bases for V and 5 bases for J; bases not matched to a gene: 12. CDR3 length equals 16 residues. The germline V gene has CDR1 SGHTA and CDR2 FQGNSA.

The V gene is TRBV5-1, the J gene TRBJ2-7; 8 bases are shared with TRBD2. This CDR3 has 15 residues. Losses at the gene ends were 4 bases for V and 6 bases for J; bases not matched to a gene: 12. The germline V gene encodes CDR1 SGHRS and CDR2 YFSETQ. The CDR3 DNA reads as TGCGCCAGCAGCCCCCGGGGAGCGGGAGCCCCCGAGCAGTACTTC. It specifies CASSPRGAGAPEQYF. Combining the CDR3 with reference TRBV5-1 and TRBJ2-7 gives the whole variable domain KAGVTQTPRYLIKTRGQQVTLSCSPISGHRSVSWYQQTPGQGLQFLFEYFSETQRNKGNFPGRFSGRQFSNSRSEMNVSTLELGDSALYLCASSPRGAGAPEQYFGPGTRLTVT.

The chain links TRBV4-3 to TRBJ2-7, with unresolved D. CDR1 LGHNA and CDR2 YSLEER come from the germline V gene. The CDR3 consists of 15 residues. V dropped 0 bases and J dropped 5 bases, with 14 bases sitting between them. The CDR3 region has the DNA TGCGCCAGCAGCCAAGAGGGAAATGAGTTGCACGAGCAGTACTTC. Protein: CASSQEGNELHEQYF.

This clonotype appeared many times. V is TRBV3-1 and J is TRBJ2-7; 9 bases are shared with TRBD2. This CDR3 has 17 residues. V shed 5 bases and J 5 bases; nucleotides not matched to a gene: 16. Germline loops: CDR1 LGHDT, CDR2 YNNKEL (reference sequence). The CDR3 is CASSEGPIRREGDEQYF. The CDR3 nucleotides read TGTGCCAGCAGCGAAGGGCCGATACGGCGGGAGGGCGACGAGCAGTACTTC.

As for this clonotype: A single base separates this from a much larger clone, so it may be a read error. The chain links TRBV29-1 to TRBJ2-2; TRBD2 is a possible D gene (6 bases). The CDR3 has 15 amino acids. CDR1 is SQVTM, CDR2 ANQGSEA, per germline. The CDR3 loop is CSVTNPDSSTGGLFF. DNA for the CDR3: TGCAGCGTTACCAACCCAGACAGTTCCACCGGGGGGCTGTTTTTT.

This clonotype has at least ten counts. The chain combines TRBV28 with TRBJ2-7; D is possibly TRBD2 (6 bases). Germline CDR1 reads MDHEN; CDR2 reads SYDVKM. CDR3 length: 11 amino acids. V lost 8 bases to trimming and J lost 7 bases, with 12 bases between them. The CDR3 sequence is CASSREEEQYF. Written as DNA, the CDR3 is TGTGCCAGCTCTAGGGAGGAGGAGCAGTACTTC.

This clonotype was counted ten times or more. The CDR3 coding sequence is TGTGCCAGCAGTTTTGTCGCCAGGGGGCCCACCGGGGAGCTGTTTTTT. As protein: CASSFVARGPTGELFF. This chain joins TRBV27 and TRBJ2-2, with 8 bases that match TRBD1. After removal of 3 bases from V and 4 bases from J, the junction contained 7 bases not matched to a gene. Germline V lookup: CDR1 MNHEY, CDR2 SMNVEV (reference sequence). The CDR3 is 16 residues long.

This clonotype was seen ten or more times. The chain combines TRBV20-1 with TRBJ1-6; D gene unclear. CDR1 and CDR2 (germline): DFQATT, SNEGSKA (reference sequence). V was cut by 3 bases and J by 0 bases, with 9 bases left in between. This CDR3 contains 15 residues. The CDR3 bases are TGCAGTGCTAGTTGGGGAGGCTCCTATAATTCACCCCTCCACTTT. As protein: CSASWGGSYNSPLHF.

This clonotype was recorded at least ten times. This chain joins TRBV6-1 and TRBJ2-3, with D maybe TRBD1 (5 bases). Trimming took 2 bases from V and 3 from J, leaving 12 bases between them. CDR1 and CDR2 (germline): MNHNS, SASEGT. The CDR3 is 15 residues long. CDR3 loop: CASSELGAHTDTQYF. The CDR3, as DNA: TGTGCCAGCAGTGAATTAGGGGCGCATACAGATACGCAGTATTTT.

The table lists this clonotype with many counts. This CDR3 is CASSFLGSSSYNEQFF. The CDR3, as DNA: TGTGCCAGCAGCTTTTTGGGCTCCAGCTCCTACAATGAGCAGTTCTTC. The chain employs TRBV5-6 and TRBJ2-1; D is uncertain. Germline V lookup: CDR1 SGHDT, CDR2 YYEEEE. V was pared by 2 bases and J by 0 bases, with 12 bases between. CDR3 length: 16 residues.